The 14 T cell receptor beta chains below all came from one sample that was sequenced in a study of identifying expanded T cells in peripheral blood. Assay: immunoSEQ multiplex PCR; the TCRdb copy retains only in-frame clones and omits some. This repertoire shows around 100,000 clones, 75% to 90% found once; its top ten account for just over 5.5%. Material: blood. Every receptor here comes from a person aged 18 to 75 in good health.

CDR3 loop: CAWSVQAGVKYEQFF. The CDR3 DNA sequence: TGTGCCTGGAGTGTACAAGCGGGAGTAAAGTATGAGCAGTTCTTC. The chain couples TRBV30 to TRBJ2-1; 8 nucleotides align to TRBD2. With 0 bases clipped from V and 8 bases from J, the junction kept 9 bases outside the gene matches. CDR1 GTSNPN and CDR2 SVGIG come from the germline V gene (reference sequence). This CDR3 region has 15 residues.

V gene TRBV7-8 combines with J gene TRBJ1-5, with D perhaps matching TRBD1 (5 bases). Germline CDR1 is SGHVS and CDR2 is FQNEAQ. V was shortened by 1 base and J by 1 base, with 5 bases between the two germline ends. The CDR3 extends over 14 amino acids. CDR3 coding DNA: TGTGCCAGCAGCTTAGGACAGAGCAATCAGCCCCAGCATTTT. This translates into CASSLGQSNQPQHF. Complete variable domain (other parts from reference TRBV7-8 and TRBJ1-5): GAGVSQSPRYKVAKRGQDVALRCDPISGHVSLFWYQQALGQGPEFLTYFQNEAQLDKSGLPSDRFFAERPEGSVSTLKIQRTQQEDSAVYLCASSLGQSNQPQHFGDGTRLSIL.

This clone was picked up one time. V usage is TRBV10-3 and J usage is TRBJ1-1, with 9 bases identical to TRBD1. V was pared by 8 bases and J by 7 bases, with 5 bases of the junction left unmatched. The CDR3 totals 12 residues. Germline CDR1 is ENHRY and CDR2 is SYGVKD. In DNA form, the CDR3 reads TGTGCCATCGGGGACAGGGTGGATGAAGCTTTCTTT. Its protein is CAIGDRVDEAFF.

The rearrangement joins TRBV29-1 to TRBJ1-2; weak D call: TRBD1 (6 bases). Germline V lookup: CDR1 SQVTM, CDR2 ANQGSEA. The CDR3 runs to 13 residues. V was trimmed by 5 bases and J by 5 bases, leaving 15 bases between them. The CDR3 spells CSVYKGEGYGYTF. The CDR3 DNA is TGCAGCGTTTATAAGGGGGAAGGGTATGGCTACACCTTC.

CDR3 sequence (DNA): TGTGCCAGCAGCTCCACGGTCCAGGCCGAGCAGTACTTC. Protein: CASSSTVQAEQYF. The genes are TRBV7-7 and TRBJ2-7; D is undetermined. V lost 4 bases and J 6 bases, leaving 13 bases between the germline ends. The CDR3 has 13 residues. Germline assignment: CDR1 SSHAT and CDR2 FNYEAQ (reference sequence).

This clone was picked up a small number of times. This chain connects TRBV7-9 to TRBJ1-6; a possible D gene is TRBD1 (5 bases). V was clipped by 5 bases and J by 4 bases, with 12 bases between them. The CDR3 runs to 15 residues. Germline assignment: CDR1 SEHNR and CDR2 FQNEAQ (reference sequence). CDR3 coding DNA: TGTGCCAGCAGCCCGACCGGGGGGTATAATTCACCCCTCCACTTT. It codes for CASSPTGGYNSPLHF. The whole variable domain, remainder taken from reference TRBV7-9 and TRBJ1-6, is DTGVSQNPRHKITKRGQNVTFRCDPISEHNRLYWYRQTLGQGPEFLTYFQNEAQLEKSRLLSDRFSAERPKGSFSTLEIQRTEQGDSAMYLCASSPTGGYNSPLHFGNGTRLTVT.

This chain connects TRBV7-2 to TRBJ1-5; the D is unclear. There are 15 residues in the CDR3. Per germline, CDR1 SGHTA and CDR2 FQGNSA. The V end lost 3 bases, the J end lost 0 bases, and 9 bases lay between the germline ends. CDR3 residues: CASSLKHSSNQPQHF. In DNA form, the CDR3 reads TGTGCCAGCAGCTTGAAACACAGTAGCAATCAGCCCCAGCATTTT.

The CDR3 DNA sequence: TGTGCCAGCAGCCCGGGACACACCTTCAATGAGCAGTTCTTC. Protein: CASSPGHTFNEQFF. The rearrangement joins TRBV7-9 to TRBJ2-1, with D possibly matching TRBD1 (6 bases). Trimming left V 5 bases short and J 6 bases short, with 14 bases between. The V gene's germline CDR1 is SEHNR and CDR2 FQNEAQ (reference sequence). This CDR3 spans 14 amino acids. Full variable domain (outside the CDR3, taken from reference TRBV7-9 and TRBJ2-1): DTGVSQNPRHKITKRGQNVTFRCDPISEHNRLYWYRQTLGQGPEFLTYFQNEAQLEKSRLLSDRFSAERPKGSFSTLEIQRTEQGDSAMYLCASSPGHTFNEQFFGPGTRLTVL.

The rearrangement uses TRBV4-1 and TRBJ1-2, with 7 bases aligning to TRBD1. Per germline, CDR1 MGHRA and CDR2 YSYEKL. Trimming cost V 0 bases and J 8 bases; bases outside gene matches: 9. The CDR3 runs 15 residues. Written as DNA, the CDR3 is TGCGCCAGCAGCCAAGAAAGGGGGCGGGTCAAAGGCTACACCTTC. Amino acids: CASSQERGRVKGYTF.

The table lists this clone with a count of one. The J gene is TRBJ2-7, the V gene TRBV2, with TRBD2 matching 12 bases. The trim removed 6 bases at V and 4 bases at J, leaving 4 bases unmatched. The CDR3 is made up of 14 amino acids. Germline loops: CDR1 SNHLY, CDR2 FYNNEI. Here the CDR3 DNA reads TGTGCCAGCAGAAGACTAGCGGGAGTGTACGAGCAGTACTTC. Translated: CASRRLAGVYEQYF.

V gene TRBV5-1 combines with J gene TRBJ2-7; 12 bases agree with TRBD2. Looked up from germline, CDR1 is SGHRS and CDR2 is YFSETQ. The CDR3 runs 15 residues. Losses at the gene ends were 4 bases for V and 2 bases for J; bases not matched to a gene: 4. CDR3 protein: CASSTLAGGTYEQYF. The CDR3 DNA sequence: TGCGCCAGCAGCACACTAGCGGGGGGAACCTACGAGCAGTACTTC.

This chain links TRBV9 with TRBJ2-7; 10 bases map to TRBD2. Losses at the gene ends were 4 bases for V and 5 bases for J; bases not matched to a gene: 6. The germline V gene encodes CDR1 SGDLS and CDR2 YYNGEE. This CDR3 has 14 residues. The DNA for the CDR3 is TGTGCCAGCAGCCCGAGCGGGAGGGACCACGAGCAGTACTTC. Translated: CASSPSGRDHEQYF.

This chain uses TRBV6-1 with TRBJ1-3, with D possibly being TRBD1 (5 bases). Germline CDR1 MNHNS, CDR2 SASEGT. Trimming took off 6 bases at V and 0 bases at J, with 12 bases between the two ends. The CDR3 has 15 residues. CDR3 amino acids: CASRWDRSSGNTIYF. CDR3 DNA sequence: TGTGCCAGCAGATGGGACCGAAGCTCTGGAAACACCATATATTTT.

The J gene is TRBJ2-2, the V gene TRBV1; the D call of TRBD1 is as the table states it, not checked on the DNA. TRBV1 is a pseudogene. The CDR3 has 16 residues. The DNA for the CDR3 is TGCACCAGCAGCCAAGGTCCCAGGAACCACACCGGGGAGCTGTTTTTT. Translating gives CTSSQGPRNHTGELFF.